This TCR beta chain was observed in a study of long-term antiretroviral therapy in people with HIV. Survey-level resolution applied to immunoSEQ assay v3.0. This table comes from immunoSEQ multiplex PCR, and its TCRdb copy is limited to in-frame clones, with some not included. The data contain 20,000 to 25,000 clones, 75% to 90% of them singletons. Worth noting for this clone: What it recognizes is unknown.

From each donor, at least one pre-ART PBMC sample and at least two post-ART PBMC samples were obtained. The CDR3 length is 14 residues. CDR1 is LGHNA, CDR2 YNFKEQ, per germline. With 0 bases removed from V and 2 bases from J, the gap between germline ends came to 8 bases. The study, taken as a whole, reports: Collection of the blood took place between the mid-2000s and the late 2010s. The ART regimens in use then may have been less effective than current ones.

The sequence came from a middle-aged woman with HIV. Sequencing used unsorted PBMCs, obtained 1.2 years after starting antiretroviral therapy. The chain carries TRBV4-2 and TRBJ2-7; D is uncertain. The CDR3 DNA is TGTGCCAGCAGCCAAGACGGGCCTACCTACGAGCAGTACTTC. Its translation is CASSQDGPTYEQYF.